These T cell receptor beta chains were read from a single sample in a study of shared clonotypes between healthy human individuals. Assay used: immunoSEQ multiplex PCR; TCRdb lists only in-frame clones, some missing. The table records 1.5 million to 2.5 million clones, approximately 94% of them present only once. Sequenced sample: naive CD8+ T cells sorted from blood. All receptors come from a young man in good health. CDR3s include the opening cysteine and the closing phenylalanine or tryptophan. The order of the fields is V gene, CDR3 protein.

TRBV6-1,CASSEGGLAASYEQYF
TRBV2,CASSGDREEETQYF
TRBV27,CASSPSSGVFTDTQYF
TRBV6-1,CASSEAGGSYEQYF
TRBV4-3,CASSQDPAGSGETQYF
TRBV6-1,CASSLLGANSYEQYF
TRBV30,CACGQNTGELFF
TRBV6-5,CATYRQLTTEAFF
TRBV10-1,CASSESLELAGDEQYF
TRBV4-1,CASSQDIPSSGSSYNEQFF
TRBV4-3,CASSQDVNGINTDTQYF
TRBV14,CASSQVWAGVGYEQYF
TRBV19,CASRGLAGAGTQYF
TRBV30,CAWKRVGYNEQFF
TRBV4-1,CASSQVAGGLDDTQYF
TRBV5-5,CASSWGTGITEAFF
TRBV7-8,CASSPELLNEQFF
TRBV11-2,CASSLPGQQETQYF
TRBV11-2,CASSSSGTEAFF
TRBV7-9,CASSPLQGREAFF
TRBV7-9,CASIGQPTGELFF
TRBV2,CASWGGAYEQYF
TRBV11-2,CASSLDLWGDQYF
TRBV11-2,CASSLGRGSYEQYF
TRBV18,CASSLYTGGNEQFF
TRBV7-9,CASSLVQAPYEQYF
TRBV18,CASSPSTQRNNEQFF
TRBV27,CASSSQVASEQYF
TRBV27,CASSSGEDTGELFF
TRBV19,CASRGTLSYEQYF
TRBV4-1,CASSQDKDSGELFF
TRBV11-2,CASSSGLQETQYF
TRBV11-2,CASSSPDSVDPSTDTQYF
TRBV14,CASSQTTVEAFF
TRBV5-4,CASSLVGTGEGGNYGYTF
TRBV6-4,CASSDSNRAGFMVRNQPQHF
TRBV6-5,CASSYSTGLSYEQYF
TRBV2,CANHAKQETHFGDEQFF
TRBV11-2,CASSLGGGGYEQYF
TRBV5-4,CASSPGLAENTGELFF
TRBV7-6,CASSSLGEKDTGELFF
TRBV5-1,CASSLGLAGPQETQYF
TRBV28,CASTPHLGTEAFF
TRBV28,CASSRDRAIYEQYF
TRBV7-6,CASSLSSGSSYNEQFF